This is a list of T cell receptor beta chains from one sample in a study of naive and memory T cell subsets. TCRdb re-called the UMI-ligation and nested PCR reads through MiXCR, storing one row per CDR3 protein. Among 120,000 to 150,000 distinct CDR3 sequences, around 15% were seen once, and the ten largest hold approximately 0.15%. The sample taken for sequencing was naive CD4+ T cells from blood. Receptors originate from a human donor in good health. The CDR3 runs from the conserved cysteine through the conserved F or W. A D gene is named only where the DNA matches it firmly. Only some rows state a clone size, as once, few, many or a class for expanded clones.

abundance: few; v_gene: TRBV7-9; d_gene: NA; j_gene: TRBJ2-7; CDR3aa: CASSFSKRYSSYEQYF; CDR3nt: TGTGCCAGCAGCTTTAGTAAGCGTTATAGCTCCTACGAGCAGTACTTC
abundance: NA; v_gene: TRBV7-7; d_gene: NA; j_gene: TRBJ1-4; CDR3aa: CASSPKGGEKLFF; CDR3nt: TGTGCCAGCAGCCCAAAGGGGGGGGAAAAACTGTTTTTT
abundance: few; v_gene: TRBV5-1; d_gene: TRBD1; j_gene: TRBJ1-1; CDR3aa: CASSPRQGLNTEAFF; CDR3nt: TGCGCCAGCAGCCCCCGACAGGGCTTGAACACTGAAGCTTTCTTT
abundance: NA; v_gene: TRBV28; d_gene: NA; j_gene: TRBJ2-7; CDR3aa: CASSMTGSSSYEQYF; CDR3nt: TGTGCCAGCAGTATGACAGGCAGTAGCTCCTACGAGCAGTACTTC
abundance: few; v_gene: TRBV29-1; d_gene: NA; j_gene: TRBJ2-1; CDR3aa: CSVDRAGNEQFF; CDR3nt: TGCAGCGTTGATCGGGCAGGGAATGAGCAGTTCTTC
abundance: few; v_gene: TRBV5-1; d_gene: NA; j_gene: TRBJ2-7; CDR3aa: CASSLVHVGEEQYF; CDR3nt: TGCGCCAGCAGCTTGGTCCACGTGGGGGAAGAGCAGTACTTC
abundance: NA; v_gene: TRBV5-1; d_gene: NA; j_gene: TRBJ2-7; CDR3aa: CASAAGRGEQYF; CDR3nt: TGCGCTTCCGCGGCAGGACGAGGGGAGCAGTACTTC
abundance: NA; v_gene: TRBV29-1; d_gene: NA; j_gene: TRBJ2-7; CDR3aa: CSVDGGSYEQYF; CDR3nt: TGCAGCGTTGACGGCGGCTCCTACGAGCAGTACTTC
abundance: NA; v_gene: TRBV11-2; d_gene: NA; j_gene: TRBJ1-4; CDR3aa: CASSQGQGAFEKLFF; CDR3nt: TGTGCCAGCAGCCAAGGGCAGGGTGCGTTTGAAAAACTGTTTTTT
abundance: many; v_gene: TRBV27; d_gene: NA; j_gene: TRBJ2-7; CDR3aa: CASSLLVGGHRSTEQYF; CDR3nt: TGTGCCAGCAGTTTATTAGTAGGAGGCCACCGGTCAACCGAGCAGTACTTC
abundance: few; v_gene: TRBV3-1; d_gene: NA; j_gene: TRBJ1-3; CDR3aa: CASSQIVGGNTIYF; CDR3nt: TGTGCCAGCAGCCAAATCGTGGGCGGAAACACCATATATTTT